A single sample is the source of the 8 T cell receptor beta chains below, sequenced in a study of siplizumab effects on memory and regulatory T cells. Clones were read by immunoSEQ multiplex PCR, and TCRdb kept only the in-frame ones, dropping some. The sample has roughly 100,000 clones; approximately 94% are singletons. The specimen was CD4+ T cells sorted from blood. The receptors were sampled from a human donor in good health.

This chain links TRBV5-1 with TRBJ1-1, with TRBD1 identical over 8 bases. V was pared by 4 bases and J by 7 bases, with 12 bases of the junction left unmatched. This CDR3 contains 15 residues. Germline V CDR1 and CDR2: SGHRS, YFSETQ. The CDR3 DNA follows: TGCGCCAGCAGCCCAGGACAGGGATGGTCTAGTGAAGCTTTCTTT. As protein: CASSPGQGWSSEAFF.

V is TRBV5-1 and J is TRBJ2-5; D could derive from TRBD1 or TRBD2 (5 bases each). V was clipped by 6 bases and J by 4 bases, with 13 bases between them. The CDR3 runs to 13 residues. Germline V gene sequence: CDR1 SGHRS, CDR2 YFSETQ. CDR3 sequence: CASTKGGGETQYF. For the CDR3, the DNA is TGCGCCAGCACCAAAGGTGGGGGAGAGACCCAGTACTTC.

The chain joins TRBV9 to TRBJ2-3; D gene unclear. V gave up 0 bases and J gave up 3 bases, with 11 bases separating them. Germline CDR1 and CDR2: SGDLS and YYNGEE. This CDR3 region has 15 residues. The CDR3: CASSVGGGKTDTQYF. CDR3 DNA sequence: TGTGCCAGCAGCGTAGGTGGCGGAAAGACAGATACGCAGTATTTT. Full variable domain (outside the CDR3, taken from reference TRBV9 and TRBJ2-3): DSGVTQTPKHLITATGQRVTLRCSPRSGDLSVYWYQQSLDQGLQFLIQYYNGEERAKGNILERFSAQQFPDLHSELNLSSLELGDSALYFCASSVGGGKTDTQYFGPGTRLTVL.

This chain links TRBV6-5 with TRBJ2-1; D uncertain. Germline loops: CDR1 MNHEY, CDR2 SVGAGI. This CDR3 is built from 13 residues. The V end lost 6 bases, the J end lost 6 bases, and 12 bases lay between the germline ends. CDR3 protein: CASRPALSNEQFF. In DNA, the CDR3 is TGTGCCAGCAGGCCTGCACTGAGCAATGAGCAGTTCTTC.

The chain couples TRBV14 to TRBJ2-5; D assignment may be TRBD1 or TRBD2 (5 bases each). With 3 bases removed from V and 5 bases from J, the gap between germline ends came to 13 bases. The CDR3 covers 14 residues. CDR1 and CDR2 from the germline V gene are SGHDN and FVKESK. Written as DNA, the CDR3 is TGTGCCAGCAGCCAGGGGGTCGTCGTGGAGACCCAGTACTTC. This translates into CASSQGVVVETQYF.

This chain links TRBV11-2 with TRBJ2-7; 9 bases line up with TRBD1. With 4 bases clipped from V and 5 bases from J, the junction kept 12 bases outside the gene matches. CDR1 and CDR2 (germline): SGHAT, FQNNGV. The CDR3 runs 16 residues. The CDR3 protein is CASSSLSYRGLNEQYF. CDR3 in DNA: TGTGCCAGCAGCTCATTATCCTACAGGGGGCTGAACGAGCAGTACTTC.

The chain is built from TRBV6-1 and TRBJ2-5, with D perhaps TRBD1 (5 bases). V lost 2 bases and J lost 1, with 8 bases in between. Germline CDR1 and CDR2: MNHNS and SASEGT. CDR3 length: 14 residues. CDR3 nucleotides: TGTGCCAGCAGTGAAAGGCAGGGCCAAGAGACCCAGTACTTC. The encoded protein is CASSERQGQETQYF.

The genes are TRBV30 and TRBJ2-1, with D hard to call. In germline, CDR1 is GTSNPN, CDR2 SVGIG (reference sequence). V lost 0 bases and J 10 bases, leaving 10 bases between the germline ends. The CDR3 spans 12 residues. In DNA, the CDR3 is TGTGCCTGGAGTGTACGAGGTAGGGAGCAGTTCTTC. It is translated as CAWSVRGREQFF.